The rows below give T cell receptor beta chains drawn from one sample of a study of blood T cell repertoires in COVID-19. Clones were read by immunoSEQ multiplex PCR, and TCRdb kept only the in-frame ones, dropping some. This repertoire shows about 170,000 clones, 88% found once; its top ten account for roughly 1.9%. Sample: peripheral blood. The source is a man between 50 and 59 years old who had recovered from COVID-19. Each CDR3 is given with its conserved first and last residue. The order of the fields is V gene, clone size, D gene, J gene, CDR3 protein, CDR3 DNA. A D gene is named only where the DNA matches it firmly. Clone size appears in some rows only: once, few, many, or a class for an expanded clone.

TRBV7-8,once,TRBD2,TRBJ2-1,CASSLVSGGIYNEQFF,TGTGCCAGCAGCTTAGTTAGCGGGGGGATCTACAATGAGCAGTTCTTC
TRBV7-8,once,TRBD1,TRBJ1-1,CASSLRQGRTEAFF,TGTGCCAGCAGCCTCCGACAGGGTCGGACTGAAGCTTTCTTT
TRBV19,-,TRBD2,TRBJ2-1,CASSQQSGGRNEQFF,TGTGCCAGTAGCCAGCAAAGCGGGGGACGCAATGAGCAGTTCTTC
TRBV5-1,-,TRBD1,TRBJ1-2,CASSPNRGDYGYTF,TGCGCCAGCAGCCCTAACAGGGGTGACTATGGCTACACCTTC
TRBV5-1,-,TRBD2,TRBJ2-1,CASSLVAGAPRGEQFF,TGCGCCAGCAGCTTGGTAGCGGGAGCACCAAGGGGTGAGCAGTTCTTC
TRBV2,once,-,TRBJ1-1,CASRLQGNTEAFF,TGTGCCAGCAGATTACAGGGGAACACTGAAGCTTTCTTT
TRBV28,-,TRBD1,TRBJ1-2,CASSSTRQGPNYGYTF,TGTGCCAGCAGTTCCACCCGACAGGGGCCAAACTATGGCTACACCTTC
TRBV19,-,TRBD2,TRBJ2-2,CATGLAGGPGTGELFF,TGTGCCACTGGACTAGCGGGGGGGCCGGGCACCGGGGAGCTGTTTTTT
TRBV19,-,-,TRBJ1-2,CASRPSGLDGYTF,TGTGCCAGTAGGCCTTCAGGGCTTGATGGCTACACCTTC
TRBV19,-,TRBD2,TRBJ2-1,CASSIRGLAGEWANEQFF,TGTGCCAGTAGTATCCGGGGACTAGCGGGAGAGTGGGCAAATGAGCAGTTCTTC
TRBV5-6,-,-,TRBJ1-3,CASSFRRRSTGNTIYF,TGTGCCAGCAGCTTTAGGAGACGGTCGACTGGAAACACCATATATTTT
TRBV6-1,-,TRBD2,TRBJ2-1,CASSRMGTSGDEQFF,TGTGCCAGCAGCCGAATGGGGACTAGCGGGGATGAGCAGTTCTTC
TRBV28,once,TRBD1,TRBJ1-2,CASTQGDSPRRNYGYTF,TGTGCCAGCACCCAGGGGGACAGCCCTCGTAGGAACTATGGCTACACCTTC
TRBV7-8,-,-,TRBJ1-1,CASSPQGMNTEAFF,TGTGCCAGCAGCCCACAGGGAATGAACACTGAAGCTTTCTTT
TRBV6-5,-,-,TRBJ2-7,CASSYSLGRDEQYF,TGTGCCAGCAGTTACTCGTTGGGCAGGGACGAGCAGTACTTC
TRBV3-1/TRBV3-2,-,-,TRBJ1-3,CASSQVLIGGDSGNTIYF,TGTGCCAGCAGCCAAGTTCTGATAGGGGGAGACTCTGGAAACACCATATATTTT
TRBV6-5,-,TRBD1,TRBJ2-2,CASTPPTGYTGELFF,TGTGCCAGCACCCCCCCGACAGGGTACACCGGGGAGCTGTTTTTT
TRBV25-1,-,TRBD1,TRBJ1-1,CASSESGQGEGTEAFF,TGTGCCAGCAGTGAATCGGGACAGGGGGAGGGCACTGAAGCTTTCTTT
TRBV6-1,-,-,TRBJ1-2,CASSDSPGTLPSGGYTF,TGTGCCAGCAGTGATTCTCCCGGGACATTACCCAGCGGTGGCTACACCTTC
TRBV2,-,TRBD2,TRBJ2-2,CASSDAGGAGELFF,TGTGCCAGCAGTGACGCGGGAGGGGCCGGGGAGCTGTTTTTT
TRBV4-2,few,TRBD2,TRBJ2-2,CASSQERLAENTGELFF,TGTGCCAGCAGCCAGGAAAGACTAGCGGAGAACACCGGGGAGCTGTTTTTT
TRBV6-2/TRBV6-3,-,TRBD2,TRBJ2-5,CASSYPQVAGGIQETQYF,TGTGCCAGCAGTTACCCCCAAGTAGCGGGAGGGATCCAAGAGACCCAGTACTTC
TRBV7-9,once,TRBD1,TRBJ1-5,CASSLTGGPNQPQHF,TGTGCCAGCAGCTTAACAGGGGGGCCAAATCAGCCCCAGCATTTT
TRBV19,-,-,TRBJ1-3,CASRQSSGNTIYF,TGTGCCAGTCGACAGAGCTCTGGAAACACCATATATTTT
TRBV27,-,TRBD1,TRBJ1-1,CASSLRQGVEAFF,TGTGCCAGCAGTTTACGACAGGGCGTTGAAGCTTTCTTT
TRBV7-2,-,-,TRBJ2-5,CASSLVPTGLQETQYF,TGTGCCAGCAGCTTAGTCCCAACGGGGTTACAAGAGACCCAGTACTTC
TRBV13,-,-,TRBJ2-1,CASSSTGPGSSYNEQFF,TGTGCCAGCAGCTCTACGGGACCCGGGAGCTCCTACAATGAGCAGTTCTTC
TRBV10-1,once,-,TRBJ2-1,CASRAPRGNEQFF,TGCGCCAGCAGGGCCCCCCGGGGCAATGAGCAGTTCTTC
TRBV6-2/TRBV6-3,-,-,TRBJ1-1,CASSKAGTRNTEAFF,TGTGCCAGCAGTAAAGCCGGGACAAGGAACACTGAAGCTTTCTTT
TRBV4-2,few,TRBD1,TRBJ2-7,CASSQGGTGSYEQYF,TGTGCCAGCAGCCAAGGGGGGACAGGATCCTACGAGCAGTACTTC
TRBV18,-,-,TRBJ2-7,CASSPAGAQLYEQYF,TGTGCCAGCTCACCAGCAGGGGCGCAGCTCTACGAGCAGTACTTC
TRBV5-5,-,TRBD2,TRBJ2-3,CASSLALAGLGSTDTQYF,TGTGCCAGCAGCTTGGCACTAGCGGGACTCGGGAGCACAGATACGCAGTATTTT
TRBV6-5,-,TRBD2,TRBJ2-1,CASSLTGGTYNEQFF,TGTGCCAGCAGCCTAACGGGGGGAACCTACAATGAGCAGTTCTTC
TRBV6-2/TRBV6-3,-,TRBD1,TRBJ2-3,CASSDRGSTDTQYF,TGTGCCAGCAGTGACAGGGGAAGCACAGATACGCAGTATTTT
TRBV18,-,TRBD1,TRBJ1-4,CASSPGQGRSEKLFF,TGTGCCAGCTCACCAGGACAGGGGCGGAGTGAAAAACTGTTTTTT
TRBV9,-,-,TRBJ2-5,CASSVEAGQETQYF,TGTGCCAGCAGCGTAGAGGCAGGCCAAGAGACCCAGTACTTC
TRBV27,-,-,TRBJ2-5,CASSLGHPRETQYF,TGTGCCAGCAGTTTAGGACACCCTAGGGAGACCCAGTACTTC
TRBV7-9,-,TRBD2,TRBJ2-1,CASSLAASGGYNEQFF,TGTGCCAGCAGCTTAGCGGCTAGCGGGGGCTACAATGAGCAGTTCTTC
TRBV14,-,TRBD2,TRBJ2-7,CASSQGGGLAGQDEQYF,TGTGCCAGCAGCCAAGGGGGAGGACTAGCGGGACAGGACGAGCAGTACTTC
TRBV7-3,-,TRBD2,TRBJ2-3,CASSLTSGSDTQYF,TGTGCCAGCAGCTTAACTAGCGGGAGTGATACGCAGTATTTT
TRBV19,-,TRBD1,TRBJ2-1,CASRTGWYNEQFF,TGTGCCAGCCGGACAGGGTGGTACAATGAGCAGTTCTTC
TRBV19,-,-,TRBJ2-7,CASSIPLTGAEQYF,TGTGCCAGTAGTATCCCTCTGACAGGAGCCGAGCAGTACTTC
TRBV6-2/TRBV6-3,-,TRBD2,TRBJ2-1,CASSYSRTSGNNEQFF,TGTGCCAGCAGTTACTCTAGGACTAGCGGGAACAATGAGCAGTTCTTC
TRBV10-2,-,-,TRBJ1-1,CASSEYKGGRQRAKTEAFF,TGCGCCAGCAGTGAGTATAAAGGTGGCCGGCAGCGGGCCAAGACTGAAGCTTTCTTT
TRBV30,-,TRBD1,TRBJ2-7,CAWSAGQGRQYF,TGTGCCTGGAGCGCTGGACAGGGTAGGCAGTACTTC
TRBV19,once,TRBD2,TRBJ2-1,CASSIVPGLAGHEQFF,TGTGCCAGTAGTATAGTACCGGGACTAGCCGGGCACGAGCAGTTCTTC
TRBV6-5,-,TRBD2,TRBJ2-7,CASSYSPGLADYEQYF,TGTGCCAGCAGTTACTCTCCGGGACTAGCGGATTACGAGCAGTACTTC
TRBV5-6,-,TRBD1,TRBJ2-7,CASSLGETGPVYEQYF,TGTGCCAGCAGCTTGGGGGAGACAGGGCCTGTTTACGAGCAGTACTTC
TRBV29-1,-,TRBD2,TRBJ2-2,CSVEDQVAGRNTGELFF,TGCAGCGTTGAAGATCAGGTAGCGGGCAGGAACACCGGGGAGCTGTTTTTT
TRBV11-2,-,TRBD1,TRBJ1-2,CASSTGVPYGYTF,TGTGCCAGCAGCACAGGGGTTCCCTATGGCTACACCTTC
TRBV15,-,-,TRBJ2-7,CATSRDRALAYEQYF,TGTGCCACCAGCAGAGATAGAGCCCTAGCCTACGAGCAGTACTTC
TRBV19,-,TRBD1,TRBJ2-7,CASSIATWTGVTYEQYF,TGTGCCAGTAGTATCGCCACATGGACAGGGGTGACCTACGAGCAGTACTTC
TRBV10-1,once,TRBD1,TRBJ2-7,CASSELQGVGEQYF,TGCGCCAGCAGTGAGCTACAGGGGGTGGGGGAGCAGTACTTC
TRBV9,-,-,TRBJ2-2,CASSVGSSGLSTGELFF,TGTGCCAGCAGCGTAGGGTCCAGCGGACTAAGCACCGGGGAGCTGTTTTTT